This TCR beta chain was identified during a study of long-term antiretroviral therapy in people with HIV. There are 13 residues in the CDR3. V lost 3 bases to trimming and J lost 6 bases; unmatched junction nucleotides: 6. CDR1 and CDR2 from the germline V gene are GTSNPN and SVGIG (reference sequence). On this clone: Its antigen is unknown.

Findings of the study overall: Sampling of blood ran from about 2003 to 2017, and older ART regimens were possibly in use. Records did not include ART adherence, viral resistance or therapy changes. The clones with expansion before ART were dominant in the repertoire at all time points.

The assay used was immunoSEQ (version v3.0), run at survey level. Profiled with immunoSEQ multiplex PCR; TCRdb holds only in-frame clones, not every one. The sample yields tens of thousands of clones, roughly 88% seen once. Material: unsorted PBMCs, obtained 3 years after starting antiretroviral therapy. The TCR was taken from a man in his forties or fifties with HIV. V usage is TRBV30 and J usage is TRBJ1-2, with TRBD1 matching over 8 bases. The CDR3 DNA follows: TGTGCCTGGAGATCGACAGGGGCGAATGGCTACACCTTC. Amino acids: CAWRSTGANGYTF. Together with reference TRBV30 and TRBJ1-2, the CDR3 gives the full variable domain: SQTIHQWPATLVQPVGSPLSLECTVEGTSNPNLYWYRQAAGRGLQLLFYSVGIGQISSEVPQNLSASRPQDRQFILSSKKLLLSDSGFYLCAWRSTGANGYTFGSGTRLTVV.